A single sample is the source of the 10 T cell receptor beta chains below, sequenced in a study of CD8 T cells in ankylosing spondylitis. Their cognate antigens are unknown. Findings and limits, study-wide: One TCR beta motif, made up of eight highly homologous variants, appeared characteristic of ankylosing spondylitis blood.

TCRdb reprocessed the 5' RACE reads with MiXCR, giving one entry per CDR3 protein. The table lists some 220,000 distinct CDR3 sequences, roughly 6.6% of them singletons. Sequenced: blood, either unsorted or a sorted T cell fraction (not recorded which). These receptors came from a male donor with ankylosing spondylitis.

The CDR3 region is CAAAPGLAYNEQFF. The CDR3 DNA follows: TGTGCCGCCGCACCGGGACTAGCCTACAATGAGCAGTTCTTC. The rearrangement joins TRBV19 to TRBJ2-1; TRBD2 matches 8 bases. The CDR3 is made up of 14 amino acids. J lost 2 bases, V lost 11 bases, and 8 bases had no gene match. Germline assignment: CDR1 LNHDA and CDR2 SQIVND (reference sequence).

This clonotype was recorded many times. The V and J genes are TRBV11-2 and TRBJ1-1, with TRBD1 matching 8 bases. J was trimmed by 4 bases and V by 1 base; bases with no gene match: 8. In germline, CDR1 is SGHAT, CDR2 FQNNGV. The CDR3 runs 16 residues. The CDR3 coding sequence is TGTGCCAGCAGCTTAGTAGCAGGGGGCTGGGTCACTGAAGCTTTCTTT. Encoded protein: CASSLVAGGWVTEAFF.

This clonotype was seen many times. V gene TRBV7-9 combines with J gene TRBJ1-2; D is perhaps TRBD1 (5 bases). The CDR3 extends over 14 amino acids. V dropped 5 bases and J dropped 5 bases, with 15 bases sitting between them. Germline V gives CDR1 SEHNR, CDR2 FQNEAQ (reference sequence). The CDR3 sequence: CASSPFGGVYGYTF. The CDR3 coding sequence is TGTGCCAGCAGCCCCTTTGGAGGGGTTTATGGCTACACCTTC.

This clonotype has a count of ten or more. The chain links TRBV6-6 to TRBJ2-3; 10 positions agree with TRBD1. This CDR3 contains 13 residues. Germline V CDR1 and CDR2: MNHNY, SVGAGI (reference sequence). V trimming: 2 bases; J trimming: 11 bases; junction bases outside the gene matches: 4. CDR3 sequence: CASSYDRGLVQYF. CDR3 nucleotide sequence: TGTGCCAGCAGTTACGACAGGGGGCTTGTGCAGTATTTT.

This clonotype was found many times. The chain combines TRBV9 with TRBJ2-2; no firm D call. Germline V gene data show CDR1 as SGDLS and CDR2 as YYNGEE. V gave up 0 bases and J gave up 3 bases, with 12 bases separating them. CDR3 length equals 16 residues. This CDR3 is CASSVGIAQYTGELFF. In nucleotides, the CDR3 is TGTGCCAGCAGCGTAGGAATAGCTCAATACACCGGGGAGCTGTTTTTT.

This clonotype came up many times. The chain couples TRBV20-1 to TRBJ1-2, with D possibly matching TRBD1 (5 bases). Germline V gene sequence: CDR1 DFQATT, CDR2 SNEGSKA (reference sequence). There are 13 residues in the CDR3. V was trimmed by 1 base and J by 6 bases, leaving 12 bases between them. In DNA form, the CDR3 reads TGCAGTGCTAGAGTTCTCGGGACGGATGGCTACACCTTC. Translating gives CSARVLGTDGYTF.

This clonotype occurred many times. The chain is built from TRBV12-3 or TRBV12-4 and TRBJ2-2; 9 nucleotides match TRBD2. J lost 5 bases, V lost 3 bases, and 4 bases had no gene match. The CDR3 covers 15 residues. CDR3 nucleotide sequence: TGTGCCAGCAGTTTTCGAGCGGGAGGTACCGGGGAGCTGTTTTTT. This sequence encodes CASSFRAGGTGELFF.

There are a few counts of this clonotype. CDR3 sequence reads: CASSYLAGWNSPLHF. CDR3 bases: TGTGCCAGCAGCTACCTCGCAGGTTGGAATTCACCCCTCCACTTT. V gene TRBV7-2 combines with J gene TRBJ1-6; D unresolved. The CDR3 has 15 residues. Between the trimmed V and J ends, which lost 4 bases and 7 bases, there was a span of 14 bases. Germline V CDR1 and CDR2: SGHTA, FQGNSA.

There are a few counts of this clonotype. The chain links TRBV10-2 to TRBJ2-1, with 7 bases lining up with TRBD2. With 0 bases clipped from V and 6 bases from J, the junction kept 5 bases outside the gene matches. Germline-derived CDR1 and CDR2 are WSHSY and SAAADI. This CDR3 is built from 15 residues. The CDR3 region has the DNA TGCGCCAGCAGTGAGTCGAGATCTAGCGGCAATGAGCAGTTCTTC. Translating it yields CASSESRSSGNEQFF.

With regard to this clonotype: One end of the junction is discordant with germline, which a read error may explain. The chain employs TRBV7-7 and TRBJ2-5; 11 bases agree with TRBD2. Germline values: CDR1 SSHAT, CDR2 FNYEAQ (reference sequence). The length of the CDR3 is 16 residues. CDR3 protein: CASSLEWGLADGTQYF. CDR3 bases: TGTGCTAGCAGCTTAGAGTGGGGACTAGCGGACGGGACCCAGTACTTC.